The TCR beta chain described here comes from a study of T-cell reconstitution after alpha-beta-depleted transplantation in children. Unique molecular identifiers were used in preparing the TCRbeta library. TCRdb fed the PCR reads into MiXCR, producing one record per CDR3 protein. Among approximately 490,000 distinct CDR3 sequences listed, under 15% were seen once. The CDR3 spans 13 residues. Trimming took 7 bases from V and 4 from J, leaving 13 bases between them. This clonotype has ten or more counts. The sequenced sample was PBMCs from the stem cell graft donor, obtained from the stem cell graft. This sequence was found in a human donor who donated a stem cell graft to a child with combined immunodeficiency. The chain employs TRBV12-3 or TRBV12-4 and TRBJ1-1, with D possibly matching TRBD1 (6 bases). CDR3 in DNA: TGTGCCAGCACCAGGGACATGTCCACTGAAGCTTTCTTT. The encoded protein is CASTRDMSTEAFF.